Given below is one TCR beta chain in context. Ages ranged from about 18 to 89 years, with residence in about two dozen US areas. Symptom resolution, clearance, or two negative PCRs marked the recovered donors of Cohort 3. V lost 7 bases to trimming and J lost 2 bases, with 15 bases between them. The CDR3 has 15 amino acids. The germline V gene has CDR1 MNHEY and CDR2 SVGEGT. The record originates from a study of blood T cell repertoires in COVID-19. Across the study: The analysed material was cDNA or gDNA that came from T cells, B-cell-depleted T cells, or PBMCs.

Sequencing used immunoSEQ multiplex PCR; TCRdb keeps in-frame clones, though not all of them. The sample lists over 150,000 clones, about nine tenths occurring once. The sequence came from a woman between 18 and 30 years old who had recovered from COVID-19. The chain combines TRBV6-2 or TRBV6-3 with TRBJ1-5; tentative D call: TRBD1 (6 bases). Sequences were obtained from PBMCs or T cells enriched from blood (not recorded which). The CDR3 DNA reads TGTGCCAGCACCCCCGGAGGGGGGGGCAATCAGCCCCAGCATTTT. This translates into CASTPGGGGNQPQHF.